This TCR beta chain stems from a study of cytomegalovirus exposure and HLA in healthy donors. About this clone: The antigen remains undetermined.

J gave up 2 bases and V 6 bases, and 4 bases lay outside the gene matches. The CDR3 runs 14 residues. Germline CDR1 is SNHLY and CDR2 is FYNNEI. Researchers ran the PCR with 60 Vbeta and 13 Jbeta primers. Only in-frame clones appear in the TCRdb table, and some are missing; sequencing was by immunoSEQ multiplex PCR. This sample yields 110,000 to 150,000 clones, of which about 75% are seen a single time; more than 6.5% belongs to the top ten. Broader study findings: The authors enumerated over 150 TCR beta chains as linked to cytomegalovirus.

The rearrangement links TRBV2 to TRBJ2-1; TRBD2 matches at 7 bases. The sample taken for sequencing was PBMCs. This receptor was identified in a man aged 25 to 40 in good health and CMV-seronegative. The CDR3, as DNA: TGTGCCAGCAGCAGCGGGACCACCTACAATGAGCAGTTCTTC. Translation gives CASSSGTTYNEQFF.